The clone carrying this TCR beta chain was detected only a few times. Using its own MiXCR run on the RT-PCR reads, TCRdb lists one record per CDR3 protein. The sample lists 150,000 to 200,000 distinct CDR3 sequences, approximately 12% occurring once. Germline V lookup: CDR1 LNHNV, CDR2 YYDKDF (reference sequence). V gave up 0 bases and J gave up 3 bases, with 9 bases separating them. The CDR3 consists of 14 residues. These data originate in a study of response to subunit inactivated influenza vaccine. The sample was also linked to a second study, of T cells expressing NK-cell markers. This second study notes: Libraries used 5'RACE template switching adding universal primer site and UMIs.

This receptor was taken from a man aged 45-60 years who received an inactivated influenza vaccine. The sequences come from CD8+ T cells sorted from PBMCs, collected about 12 days after vaccination. V usage is TRBV15 and J usage is TRBJ2-7, with D uncertain. CDR3 residues: CATSREGSLYEQYF. Written as DNA, the CDR3 is TGTGCCACCAGCAGAGAAGGCAGTCTCTACGAGCAGTACTTC.